A single sample is the source of the 29 T cell receptor beta chains below, sequenced in a study of blood T cell repertoires in COVID-19. Using immunoSEQ multiplex PCR, the repertoire was profiled, and TCRdb retains in-frame clones only, with some absent. In the table there are 100,000 to 150,000 clones, about 85% of which are singletons. The sequencing input was peripheral blood. The receptors here all came from a woman aged 80 or older with acute or convalescent COVID-19.

The chain couples TRBV19 to TRBJ2-5, with D tentatively TRBD1 (6 bases). The CDR3 extends over 14 amino acids. Germline V CDR1 and CDR2: LNHDA, SQIVND (reference sequence). V was shortened by 7 bases and J by 4 bases, with 16 bases between the two germline ends. CDR3 in amino acids: CASTLTGTSETQYF. The CDR3 nucleotides read TGTGCCAGTACTTTAACCGGGACATCAGAGACCCAGTACTTC.

V gene TRBV10-3 combines with J gene TRBJ2-3, with TRBD1 matching 12 bases. V lost 4 bases, J lost 4 bases, and 9 bases stayed unmatched. The CDR3 totals 17 residues. The germline CDR1 and CDR2 sequences are ENHRY and SYGVKD. In DNA, the CDR3 is TGTGCCATCAGTGGGGGGGGACAGGGGGCGAGTGCAGATACGCAGTATTTT. This translates into CAISGGGQGASADTQYF.

This chain links TRBV10-3 with TRBJ1-4; the match to TRBD1 covers 9 bases. This CDR3 is built from 13 residues. J was trimmed by 10 bases and V by 10 bases; bases with no gene match: 10. Germline CDR1 is ENHRY and CDR2 is SYGVKD. The CDR3 sequence is CATGQGSFGKLFF. The CDR3 DNA sequence: TGTGCCACCGGACAGGGGTCCTTCGGAAAACTGTTTTTT.

The chain recombines TRBV30 with TRBJ1-1; possible D gene TRBD1, 5 bases. CDR1 GTSNPN and CDR2 SVGIG come from the germline V gene (reference sequence). The CDR3 is 12 amino acids. CDR3 coding DNA: TGTGCTTCCCCCCACAAGGGGACTGAAGCTTTCTTT. Protein product: CASPHKGTEAFF. Combining the CDR3 with reference TRBV30 and TRBJ1-1 gives the whole variable domain SQTIHQWPATLVQPVGSPLSLECTVEGTSNPNLYWYRQAAGRGLQLLFYSVGIGQISSEVPQNLSASRPQDRQFILSSKKLLLSDSGFYLCASPHKGTEAFFGQGTRLTVV.

CDR3 sequence reads: CASSPKTGGNSPLHF. DNA for the CDR3: TGTGCCAGCAGCCCCAAGACAGGGGGTAATTCACCCCTCCACTTT. The genes are TRBV7-9 and TRBJ1-6; TRBD1 aligns across 9 bases. Germline V gene sequence: CDR1 SEHNR, CDR2 FQNEAQ (reference sequence). CDR3 size: 15 residues. After removal of 5 bases from V and 6 bases from J, the junction contained 5 bases not matched to a gene.

This sequence joins TRBV10-3 and TRBJ2-2; D may be TRBD2 (6 bases). The V and J ends lost 7 bases and 5 bases respectively, with 17 bases between them. Per the germline V gene, CDR1 is ENHRY and CDR2 is SYGVKD. The CDR3 contains 15 residues. CDR3 protein: CAIMHPLAGTGELFF. In DNA, the CDR3 is TGTGCCATCATGCACCCTCTTGCGGGAACCGGGGAGCTGTTTTTT.

The V call is TRBV3-1 (or the pseudogene TRBV3-2), the J call TRBJ2-3, with TRBD1 matching over 7 bases. The CDR3 sequence is 16 residues long. V gave up 4 bases and J gave up 3 bases; unmatched junction bases: 10. The germline V gene encodes CDR1 LGHDT and CDR2 YNNKEL (reference sequence). As DNA, the CDR3 is TGTGCCAGCAGCCGACTCGACAGGGAAGGAACAGATACGCAGTATTTT. The encoded protein is CASSRLDREGTDTQYF.

The chain recombines TRBV3-1 (or the pseudogene TRBV3-2) with TRBJ2-7; a weak D match, TRBD2 (6 bases). The CDR3 spans 15 residues. Trimming cost V 3 bases and J 4 bases, with 16 bases left between them. CDR1 is LGHDT and CDR2 is YNNKEL in the germline V gene (reference sequence). For the CDR3, the DNA is TGTGCCAGCAGCCAGGGCTTGGGGGGTTGGTACGAGCAGTACGTC. The encoded protein is CASSQGLGGWYEQYV.

The J gene is TRBJ2-1, the V gene TRBV7-2; 7 bases fit TRBD1. The V segment lost 4 bases and the J segment 10 bases; nucleotides outside the gene matches: 1. There are 11 residues in the CDR3. Germline V gene lookup returns CDR1 SGHTA and CDR2 FQGNSA. CDR3: CASSSTGEQFF. CDR3 nucleotides: TGTGCCAGCAGCTCGACAGGGGAGCAGTTCTTC.

V usage is TRBV7-3 and J usage is TRBJ2-1, with TRBD2 as a possible D gene (6 bases). The germline V gene has CDR1 SGHTA and CDR2 FQGTGA. The CDR3 loop spans 15 amino acids. With 3 bases removed from V and 8 bases from J, the gap between germline ends came to 17 bases. The CDR3 DNA follows: TGTGCCAGCAGCTTCCTGGGGGGATTGAACCATGAGCAGTTCTTC. It is translated as CASSFLGGLNHEQFF. Variable domain in full (rest from reference TRBV7-3 and TRBJ2-1): GAGVSQTPSNKVTEKGKYVELRCDPISGHTALYWYRQSLGQGPEFLIYFQGTGAADDSGLPNDRFFAVRPEGSVSTLKIQRTERGDSAVYLCASSFLGGLNHEQFFGPGTRLTVL.

The chain carries TRBV5-5 and TRBJ2-7; the match to TRBD1 covers 9 bases. The germline V gene has CDR1 SGHKS and CDR2 YYEKEE (reference sequence). This CDR3 has 14 amino acids. With V trimmed by 5 bases and J by 2 bases, 5 bases remained unmatched. CDR3 sequence reads: CASSPGQGAYEQYF. In nucleotides, the CDR3 is TGTGCCAGCAGTCCGGGACAGGGAGCCTACGAGCAGTACTTC. The complete variable domain, with remaining parts taken from reference TRBV5-5 and TRBJ2-7, reads DAGVTQSPTHLIKTRGQQVTLRCSPISGHKSVSWYQQVLGQGPQFIFQYYEKEERGRGNFPDRFSARQFPNYSSELNVNALLLGDSALYLCASSPGQGAYEQYFGPGTRLTVT.

The V and J genes are TRBV4-2 and TRBJ1-2, with D uncertain. This CDR3 region has 14 residues. The V end lost 0 bases, the J end lost 0 bases, and 5 bases lay between the germline ends. In germline, CDR1 is LGHNA, CDR2 YNFKEQ. The chain's CDR3 is CASSQDGANYGYTF. DNA of the CDR3: TGTGCCAGCAGCCAAGATGGAGCTAACTATGGCTACACCTTC.

J is TRBJ1-3 and V is TRBV20-1; tentative D call: TRBD1 (6 bases). V was pared by 3 bases and J by 1 base, with 19 bases between. The germline V gene encodes CDR1 DFQATT and CDR2 SNEGSKA (reference sequence). This CDR3 is built from 17 residues. Here the CDR3 reads CSASRYQGLVSGNTIYF. The CDR3 bases are TGCAGTGCTAGTCGCTATCAGGGGTTAGTGTCTGGAAACACCATATATTTT.

The rearrangement links TRBV2 to TRBJ1-1, with 10 bases identical to TRBD1. Germline loops: CDR1 SNHLY, CDR2 FYNNEI. V lost 9 bases and J lost 8; bases outside the gene matches: 6. This CDR3 spans 12 amino acids. CDR3 loop: CASIDRGQEAFF. The CDR3 DNA reads as TGTGCCAGTATTGACAGGGGGCAAGAAGCTTTCTTT.

In DNA, the CDR3 is TGTGCCACCAACTCCGGAAGGACAGGGCTCCATGGCTACACCTTC. It codes for CATNSGRTGLHGYTF. The chain couples TRBV15 to TRBJ1-2; 8 nucleotides align to TRBD1. V lost 7 bases to trimming and J lost 6 bases; unmatched junction nucleotides: 13. The CDR3 runs 15 residues. The germline V gene has CDR1 LNHNV and CDR2 YYDKDF (reference sequence). The whole variable domain, filled in from reference TRBV15 and TRBJ1-2, reads DAMVIQNPRYQVTQFGKPVTLSCSQTLNHNVMYWYQQKSSQAPKLLFHYYDKDFNNEADTPDNFQSRRPNTSFCFLDIRSPGLGDTAMYLCATNSGRTGLHGYTFGSGTRLTVV.

The chain couples TRBV12-3 or TRBV12-4 to TRBJ1-2; D remains ambiguous. Trimming pared 1 base from V and 8 bases from J, leaving 8 bases between. The CDR3 contains 12 residues. The DNA for the CDR3 is TGTGCCAGCAGTTTAGGCGGTTGGGGCTACACCTTC. It encodes CASSLGGWGYTF.

V usage is TRBV5-5 and J usage is TRBJ2-7, with 11 bases aligning to TRBD1. Germline V gene data show CDR1 as SGHKS and CDR2 as YYEKEE (reference sequence). The CDR3 covers 15 residues. V was clipped by 1 base and J by 4 bases; unmatched bases: 4. The DNA of the CDR3 is TGTGCCAGCAGCTTGTTTGGACAGGGGGCTTACGAGCAGTACGTC. This translates into CASSLFGQGAYEQYV.

The chain combines TRBV4-2 with TRBJ1-5; 8 bases fit TRBD1. This CDR3 comprises 16 residues. V lost 4 bases to trimming and J lost 5 bases; unmatched junction nucleotides: 10. Per germline, CDR1 LGHNA and CDR2 YNFKEQ. DNA of the CDR3: TGTGCCAGCAGCCCGACCCTGGGGACAGGCGATCAGCCCCAGCATTTT. Translating gives CASSPTLGTGDQPQHF.

The V gene is TRBV7-9, the J gene TRBJ1-2; 7 bases match TRBD1. The CDR3 loop spans 15 amino acids. Germline CDR1 is SEHNR and CDR2 is FQNEAQ (reference sequence). J gave up 8 bases and V 1 base, and 10 bases lay outside the gene matches. The CDR3 here is CASSLDGRQGGGYTF. DNA for the CDR3: TGTGCCAGCAGCTTAGACGGGAGACAGGGAGGAGGCTACACCTTC.

This clone has just a few counts. The chain couples TRBV18 to TRBJ1-4; 10 bases match TRBD1. The CDR3 spans 16 residues. Looked up from germline, CDR1 is KGHSH and CDR2 is LQKENI. Trimming took 3 bases from V and 6 from J; bases not matched to a gene: 7. CDR3 coding DNA: TGTGCCAGCTCACCTTCCGCCGGGACAGGGGATGAAAAACTGTTTTTT. As protein: CASSPSAGTGDEKLFF.

The chain joins TRBV19 to TRBJ1-5, with D possibly TRBD1 on 6 matching bases. From germline, CDR1 is LNHDA and CDR2 SQIVND (reference sequence). This CDR3 contains 14 residues. With 1 base removed from V and 3 bases from J, the gap between germline ends came to 7 bases. CDR3 protein: CASSIGTVNQPQHF. CDR3 sequence (DNA): TGTGCCAGTAGTATAGGGACAGTCAATCAGCCCCAGCATTTT.

The CDR3 sequence: CASSSLRGGYWDEAFF. As DNA, the CDR3 is TGTGCCAGCAGCTCGCTCAGAGGAGGGTATTGGGATGAAGCTTTCTTT. The chain carries TRBV5-4 and TRBJ1-1; D unclear. Per germline, CDR1 SGHNT and CDR2 YYREEE (reference sequence). This CDR3 is built from 16 residues. V lost 3 bases, J lost 7 bases, and 22 bases lay in between. Supplemented by reference TRBV5-4 and TRBJ1-1, the full variable domain reads ETGVTQSPTHLIKTRGQQVTLRCSSQSGHNTVSWYQQALGQGPQFIFQYYREEENGRGNFPPRFSGLQFPNYSSELNVNALELDDSALYLCASSSLRGGYWDEAFFGQGTRLTVV.

This clone has a single count. The chain carries TRBV28 and TRBJ1-3; D not resolved. CDR1 is MDHEN and CDR2 is SYDVKM in the germline V gene. The V gene lost 3 bases and the J gene lost 0 bases, with 9 bases spanning the gap. The CDR3 loop spans 15 amino acids. The CDR3: CASSFIANSGNTIYF. The CDR3 nucleotides are TGTGCCAGCAGTTTCATAGCCAACTCTGGAAACACCATATATTTT.

The rearrangement uses TRBV11-2 and TRBJ1-1; tentative D call: TRBD1 (6 bases). The CDR3 totals 16 residues. The V end lost 6 bases, the J end lost 0 bases, and 17 bases lay between the germline ends. Germline V CDR1 and CDR2: SGHAT, FQNNGV. DNA for the CDR3: TGTGCCAGCAGTTCAGCGGGGGGGCGAATGAACACTGAAGCTTTCTTT. Protein sequence: CASSSAGGRMNTEAFF.

This clone was recorded only once. The CDR3 nucleotides read TGTGCCAGTACTAACGCCAGGGAAGGCACTGAAGCTTTCTTT. Protein sequence: CASTNAREGTEAFF. The chain has TRBV19 and TRBJ1-1, with D possibly being TRBD1 (5 bases). CDR1 LNHDA and CDR2 SQIVND come from the germline V gene (reference sequence). The CDR3 is made up of 14 amino acids. The V end was cut by 7 bases, the J end by 4 bases, with 16 bases between.

The gene calls are TRBV19 and TRBJ1-2; no clear D. Germline V gene lookup returns CDR1 LNHDA and CDR2 SQIVND (reference sequence). CDR3 size: 16 residues. V was trimmed by 4 bases and J by 4 bases, leaving 19 bases between them. The CDR3 DNA sequence: TGTGCCAGTAGTACGAACCCCCCTCGGCAGGCCTATGGCTACACCTTC. Residues: CASSTNPPRQAYGYTF.

This clone was seen more than once but under ten times. The chain joins TRBV11-2 to TRBJ2-7; 8 bases agree with TRBD1. CDR3 length equals 14 residues. Trimming took 5 bases from V and 0 from J; bases not matched to a gene: 3. Germline values: CDR1 SGHAT, CDR2 FQNNGV. The CDR3 region has the DNA TGTGCCAGCAGCCTGACAGGGGTCTCCTACGAGCAGTACTTC. This encodes CASSLTGVSYEQYF.

V gene TRBV9 combines with J gene TRBJ2-1, with 11 positions matching TRBD2. Germline loops: CDR1 SGDLS, CDR2 YYNGEE. The trim removed 1 base at V and 9 bases at J, leaving 6 bases unmatched. The CDR3 is 15 amino acids. The DNA for the CDR3 is TGTGCCAGCAGCGTATTAGCGGGGGGGATGAGTGAGCAGTTCTTC. Its protein product is CASSVLAGGMSEQFF.

The chain uses TRBV18 and TRBJ2-5, with D unclear. Per the germline V gene, CDR1 is KGHSH and CDR2 is LQKENI. V lost 3 bases, J lost 0 bases, and 5 bases lay in between. The CDR3 extends over 13 amino acids. CDR3 region: CASSPPYQETQYF. For the CDR3, the DNA is TGTGCCAGCTCACCCCCGTACCAAGAGACCCAGTACTTC.